The sequence of this T cell receptor beta chain was determined in a study of shared clonotypes between healthy human individuals. This clone appeared a single time. Profiling relied on immunoSEQ multiplex PCR, and the TCRdb table lists in-frame clones only, not all of them. The sample shows roughly 1,100,000 clones, about 75% of them seen only once. The sample consisted of memory CD4+ T cells sorted from blood. Noted subset: CD45RA-negative fraction. This clonotype originated in a man younger than 35 in good health.

CDR3 sequence reads: CATRGPQETQYF. CDR3 DNA: TGTGCCACCCGCGGGCCCCAAGAGACCCAGTACTTC. V gene TRBV15 combines with J gene TRBJ2-5, with a weak D call TRBD2 (5 bases). Trimming stripped 8 bases from V and 1 base from J, with 8 bases between. The CDR3 has 12 residues. Looked up from germline, CDR1 is LNHNV and CDR2 is YYDKDF (reference sequence).